This T cell receptor beta chain is from a study of read filtering for tumor transcriptome and immune sequencing. This clonotype came up many times. Its antigen is as yet unknown. This library used roughly 370 ng RNA and molecular barcoded adaptors spanning alpha/delta and beta/gamma chains. TCRdb reprocessed the reads with MiXCR, giving one entry per CDR3 protein. The sample holds about 22,000 distinct CDR3 sequences, roughly 15% seen once. Bone marrow was sampled from every patient at the time of active disease. Study-level points and caveats: Even smaller IR-seq throughput identified most shared clonotypes. Single-read clonotypes: about 81.9% of IR-seq clonotypes (about 3.5% of reads), 60% to 75% of RNA-seq clonotypes (roughly 49% of reads).

This CDR3 spans 14 amino acids. The germline V gene has CDR1 SGDLS and CDR2 YYNGEE. The V end lost 0 bases, the J end lost 4 bases, and 7 bases lay between the germline ends. This chain joins TRBV9 and TRBJ1-4; D remains unclear. The sequenced material came from a population of CD138-negative cells sorted from bone marrow. This receptor was obtained from a donor aged 40 or older with multiple myeloma. CDR3 DNA sequence: TGTGCCAGCAGCGTAGGCACCTTTAATGAAAAACTGTTTTTT. Encoded protein: CASSVGTFNEKLFF.